This T cell receptor beta chain is drawn from a study of cytomegalovirus exposure and HLA in healthy donors. Points on this clone: The antigen is not known.

Per the germline V gene, CDR1 is MNHEY and CDR2 is SMNVEV (reference sequence). J gave up 1 base and V 5 bases, and 5 bases lay outside the gene matches. The CDR3 is 14 residues long. PCR was performed using 60 Vbeta and 13 Jbeta primers. Data came from immunoSEQ multiplex PCR; TCRdb stores just in-frame clones and leaves some out. The sample has roughly 100,000 clones, more than 70% seen once. Study observations and caveats: The analysis excluded some indistinguishable V segments, including TRBV6-2 and TRBV6-3. The likely explanation for a cluster of highly shared sequence variants was sequencing artifact.

The V gene is TRBV27, the J gene TRBJ2-7; TRBD1 matches 7 bases. This TCR derives from a male donor in good health and CMV-seropositive. Material for sequencing was PBMCs. The DNA for the CDR3 is TGTGCCAGCAGTCCACGGACAGGTTCCTACGAGCAGTACTTC. This codes for CASSPRTGSYEQYF.